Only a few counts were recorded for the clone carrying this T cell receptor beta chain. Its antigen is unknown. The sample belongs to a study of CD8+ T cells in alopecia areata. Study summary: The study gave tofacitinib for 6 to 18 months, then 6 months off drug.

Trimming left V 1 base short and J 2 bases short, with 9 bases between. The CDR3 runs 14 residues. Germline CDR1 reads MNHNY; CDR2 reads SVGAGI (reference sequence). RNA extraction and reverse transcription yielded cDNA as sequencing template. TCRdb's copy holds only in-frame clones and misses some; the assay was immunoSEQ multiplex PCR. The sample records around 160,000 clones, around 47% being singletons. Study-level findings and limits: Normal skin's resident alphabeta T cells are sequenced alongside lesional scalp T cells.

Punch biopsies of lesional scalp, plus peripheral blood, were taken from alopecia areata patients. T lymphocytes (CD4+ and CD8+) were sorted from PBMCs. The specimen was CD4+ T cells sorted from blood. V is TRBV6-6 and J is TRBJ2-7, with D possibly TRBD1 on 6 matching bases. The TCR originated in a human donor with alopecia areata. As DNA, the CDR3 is TGTGCCAGCAGTTACTGGACAGAAACCTACGAGCAGTACTTC. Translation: CASSYWTETYEQYF.